This T cell receptor beta chain came from a study of high-grade serous ovarian cancer treatment subgroups. Study context: Each sample yielded on average around 7,000 unique TCR beta rearrangements from roughly 15,000 reads. Study-level results: Same-patient tumor repertoires overlapped at roughly 0.095 to 0.79; different patients barely overlapped. TCR relatedness rose with neoantigen level and trended with mutation load. Bulk tumor TCR sequencing gave no spatial information.

Germline CDR1 is MNHEY and CDR2 is SMNVEV (reference sequence). The CDR3 loop spans 14 amino acids. Trimming left V 3 bases short and J 8 bases short, with 16 bases between. In the case of this clone: Its specificity is not known.

Generated by immunoSEQ multiplex PCR, the TCRdb table keeps only in-frame clones and is missing some. Here the sample spans roughly 18,000 clones, about 75% being singletons. Tumor tissue was taken before any definitive surgery or chemotherapy was given. The receptor was isolated from a human donor with high-grade serous ovarian cancer. Source material: tumor tissue. This chain connects TRBV27 to TRBJ1-2, with TRBD1 as a possible D gene (5 bases). In nucleotides, the CDR3 is TGTGCCAGCAGTTTTCTTGCTGGGGGGTACGGCTACACCTTC. Translating gives CASSFLAGGYGYTF.